One and the same sample provided the 23 T cell receptor beta chains below, sequenced in a study of long-term antiretroviral therapy in people with HIV (dated 2022 in TCRdb). The immunoSEQ hsTCRB v3.0 assay was used at survey level resolution for TRB variable region sequencing. TCRdb stores this immuneACCESS table with in-frame sequences only. Part of the clones is absent; in the studies checked, under half of the shortfall reflects unresolved V genes, and no reason is known for the rest. The sample data list over 15,000 clones, and around 78% of these were observed just once. The ten largest clones take up 6.5% to 7.5% of the sample. The material sequenced was unsorted PBMCs, taken 2.2 years after starting antiretroviral therapy. These receptors all come from a man over 45 with HIV.

This chain uses TRBV30 with TRBJ2-7; either TRBD1 or TRBD2 may fit D (5 bases each). Germline loops: CDR1 GTSNPN, CDR2 SVGIG (reference sequence). This CDR3 is built from 14 residues. V was clipped by 2 bases and J by 0 bases, with 11 bases between them. The CDR3 is CAWSIAGSSYEQYF. The CDR3 DNA is TGTGCCTGGAGTATCGCAGGGAGCTCCTACGAGCAGTACTTC.

This chain connects TRBV7-2 to TRBJ2-5; D remains ambiguous. The V and J ends lost 1 base and 0 bases respectively, with 6 bases between them. In germline, CDR1 is SGHTA, CDR2 FQGNSA. This CDR3 contains 14 residues. CDR3 in amino acids: CASSLGRNQETQYF. CDR3 sequence (DNA): TGTGCCAGCAGCTTAGGCCGGAACCAAGAGACCCAGTACTTC.

The V and J genes are TRBV27 and TRBJ1-5, with D uncertain. The germline CDR1 and CDR2 sequences are MNHEY and SMNVEV (reference sequence). CDR3 length equals 17 residues. The germline V and J ends were trimmed by 0 bases and 0 bases, with 12 bases remaining between them. The CDR3 bases are TGTGCCAGCAGTTTATCCGGCCGTTTCCTTAGCAATCAGCCCCAGCATTTT. As protein: CASSLSGRFLSNQPQHF.

This chain uses TRBV18 with TRBJ1-4, with 8 bases lining up with TRBD1. V dropped 3 bases and J dropped 7; count of bases not matched to a gene: 7. CDR1 and CDR2 (germline): KGHSH, LQKENI. This CDR3 spans 15 amino acids. Here the CDR3 reads CASSPPGQVGEKLFF. CDR3 DNA sequence: TGTGCCAGCTCACCTCCGGGACAGGTTGGTGAAAAACTGTTTTTT.

The chain couples TRBV11-2 to TRBJ2-2, with TRBD1 matching 9 bases. The ends lost 3 bases at V and 4 bases at J; junction bases unmatched: 3. Germline CDR1 SGHAT, CDR2 FQNNGV. This CDR3 spans 15 amino acids. The CDR3 DNA is TGTGCCAGCAGCTTGGGGACAGGGACCACCGGGGAGCTGTTTTTT. Translation: CASSLGTGTTGELFF.

Here the CDR3 reads CASSANRYSSGNTIYF. The CDR3 nucleotides read TGTGCCAGCAGCGCAAACAGGTATAGCTCTGGAAACACCATATATTTT. J is TRBJ1-3 and V is TRBV9; the D gene is possibly TRBD1 (5 bases). V lost 3 bases and J lost 0, with 13 bases in between. Germline CDR1 is SGDLS and CDR2 is YYNGEE. The CDR3 consists of 16 residues.

The J gene is TRBJ2-5, the V gene TRBV5-6; the D is unclear. The V gene lost 3 bases and the J gene lost 5 bases, with 17 bases spanning the gap. Germline lookup yields CDR1 SGHDT and CDR2 YYEEEE. The CDR3 length is 15 residues. The CDR3 spells CASSSPDFSEETQYF. CDR3 bases: TGTGCCAGCAGCTCCCCCGACTTTTCTGAGGAGACCCAGTACTTC.

This chain links TRBV15 with TRBJ1-3; D is possibly TRBD1 (6 bases). The CDR3 extends over 19 amino acids. Trimming pared 2 bases from V and 0 bases from J, leaving 20 bases between. In germline, CDR1 is LNHNV, CDR2 YYDKDF (reference sequence). The CDR3 coding sequence is TGTGCCACCAGCAGACAAGGCTCCAACCAAGGGGGCTCTGGAAACACCATATATTTT. Residues: CATSRQGSNQGGSGNTIYF. Complete variable domain (other parts from reference TRBV15 and TRBJ1-3): DAMVIQNPRYQVTQFGKPVTLSCSQTLNHNVMYWYQQKSSQAPKLLFHYYDKDFNNEADTPDNFQSRRPNTSFCFLDIRSPGLGDTAMYLCATSRQGSNQGGSGNTIYFGEGSWLTVV.

This rearrangement joins TRBV5-4 to TRBJ2-1; 11 nucleotides align to TRBD2. V dropped 3 bases and J dropped 6; count of bases not matched to a gene: 5. The CDR3 is 15 amino acids. In germline, CDR1 is SGHNT, CDR2 YYREEE (reference sequence). CDR3 sequence reads: CASSYTTSGINEQFF. The CDR3 nucleotides are TGTGCCAGCAGCTACACGACTAGCGGGATCAATGAGCAGTTCTTC.

The sample holds one count of this clone. This chain connects TRBV28 to TRBJ1-4; D unresolved. The V gene lost 10 bases and the J gene lost 6 bases, with 12 bases spanning the gap. This CDR3 spans 12 amino acids. Germline V gives CDR1 MDHEN, CDR2 SYDVKM. The CDR3 is CATKEIDEKLFF. The CDR3 DNA reads as TGTGCCACCAAGGAGATTGATGAAAAACTGTTTTTT.

This rearrangement joins TRBV7-8 to TRBJ2-3; possible D gene TRBD1, 6 bases. Germline V gene data show CDR1 as SGHVS and CDR2 as FQNEAQ. This CDR3 region has 14 residues. Trimming stripped 1 base from V and 6 bases from J, with 11 bases between. The DNA of the CDR3 is TGTGCCAGCAGCTTAGAAGGGGGAACGGATACGCAGTATTTT. Protein: CASSLEGGTDTQYF.

This chain links TRBV28 with TRBJ2-5; a possible D gene is TRBD1 (5 bases). The ends were cut back, 1 base at V and 5 bases at J, with 11 bases in the middle. The CDR3 totals 14 residues. The germline V gene encodes CDR1 MDHEN and CDR2 SYDVKM. This CDR3 reads CASSLSQGGETQYF. CDR3 bases: TGTGCCAGCAGTTTATCCCAGGGCGGTGAGACCCAGTACTTC.

The table lists this clone with a count of one. This chain connects TRBV30 to TRBJ2-7, with 7 bases aligning to TRBD1. CDR3 size: 15 residues. The V gene's germline CDR1 is GTSNPN and CDR2 SVGIG (reference sequence). Trimming removed 2 bases from V and 3 bases from J; junction bases left unmatched: 10. CDR3 DNA: TGTGCCTGGAGTCTCCGGACAGGAATCTGCTACGAGCAGTACTTC. This gives the protein CAWSLRTGICYEQYF.

The chain uses TRBV27 and TRBJ2-7; a possible D gene is TRBD2 (6 bases). The ends were cut back, 4 bases at V and 5 bases at J, with 15 bases in the middle. The CDR3 is made up of 14 amino acids. From germline, CDR1 is MNHEY and CDR2 SMNVEV (reference sequence). The CDR3 sequence is CASSWRLAPDEQYF. CDR3 coding DNA: TGTGCCAGCAGTTGGAGGCTAGCGCCTGACGAGCAGTACTTC.

This rearrangement joins TRBV27 to TRBJ2-7, with D unresolved. Trimming stripped 0 bases from V and 3 bases from J, with 9 bases between. The CDR3 length is 14 residues. Germline V gives CDR1 MNHEY, CDR2 SMNVEV (reference sequence). The CDR3 reads CASSLSAPDYEQYF. Written as DNA, the CDR3 is TGTGCCAGCAGTTTATCGGCGCCAGACTACGAGCAGTACTTC.

The chain has TRBV6-5 and TRBJ1-2; 7 bases are a match to TRBD1. CDR1 MNHEY and CDR2 SVGAGI come from the germline V gene. Germline trimming cut 5 bases from V and 2 bases from J; bases unmatched to any gene: 8. There are 15 residues in the CDR3. CDR3 in amino acids: CASSPRDSINYGYTF. DNA for the CDR3: TGTGCCAGCAGTCCCCGGGACAGCATAAACTATGGCTACACCTTC.

V is TRBV7-3 and J is TRBJ2-1; 7 positions match TRBD2. With 5 bases clipped from V and 9 bases from J, the junction kept 4 bases outside the gene matches. Per the germline V gene, CDR1 is SGHTA and CDR2 is FQGTGA. The CDR3 covers 12 residues. The CDR3 is CASSLSGGEQFF. The CDR3 DNA is TGTGCCAGCAGCCTTTCGGGGGGTGAGCAGTTCTTC.

DNA of the CDR3: TGTGCCAGCTCACCACAACGACATCAGCCCCAGCATTTT. Translation gives CASSPQRHQPQHF. This chain connects TRBV18 to TRBJ1-5, with no clear D. This CDR3 has 13 residues. Trimming left V 1 base short and J 5 bases short, with 6 bases between. CDR1 and CDR2 from the germline V gene are KGHSH and LQKENI.

The chain is built from TRBV28 and TRBJ2-5, with D tentatively TRBD1 (5 bases). CDR3 length: 14 residues. CDR1 and CDR2 from the germline V gene are MDHEN and SYDVKM. V lost 5 bases and J lost 2, with 12 bases in between. The DNA of the CDR3 is TGTGCCAGCAGTACCCGCGGACATCAAGAGACCCAGTACTTC. Translating it yields CASSTRGHQETQYF.

This rearrangement joins TRBV25-1 to TRBJ1-2; no clear D. V lost 4 bases, J lost 0 bases, and 15 bases lay in between. Germline V gene lookup returns CDR1 MGHDK and CDR2 SYGVNS. The CDR3 covers 16 residues. Here the CDR3 reads CASSGWGRLANYGYTF. The CDR3 DNA reads TGTGCCAGCAGTGGTTGGGGTAGGTTAGCTAACTATGGCTACACCTTC.

The CDR3 region is CASSLGLAGIYEQYF. The DNA for the CDR3 is TGTGCCAGCAGTTTAGGGCTAGCGGGAATTTACGAGCAGTACTTC. The genes are TRBV28 and TRBJ2-7, with 9 bases identical to TRBD2. The ends lost 2 bases at V and 4 bases at J; junction bases unmatched: 6. Germline CDR1 reads MDHEN; CDR2 reads SYDVKM. CDR3 size: 15 residues.

This chain connects TRBV7-7 to TRBJ1-1; D unresolved. CDR1 and CDR2 from the germline V gene are SSHAT and FNYEAQ (reference sequence). The CDR3 has 13 residues. Trimming took 4 bases from V and 0 from J, leaving 6 bases between them. CDR3 protein: CASSSDVNTEAFF. The CDR3 region has the DNA TGTGCCAGCAGCTCGGACGTGAACACTGAAGCTTTCTTT.

This chain uses TRBV5-6 with TRBJ2-1; 12 bases map to TRBD2. V trimming: 4 bases; J trimming: 0 bases; junction bases outside the gene matches: 8. The CDR3 consists of 18 residues. Germline V gene lookup returns CDR1 SGHDT and CDR2 YYEEEE. This chain's CDR3 is CASSQILAGGSSYNEQFF. DNA for the CDR3: TGTGCCAGCAGCCAAATACTAGCGGGGGGAAGCTCCTACAATGAGCAGTTCTTC.